This T cell receptor (beta chain) was identified during a study of blood T cell repertoires in COVID-19. At the level of the study: COVID-19 samples collected from the United States, Italy and Spain covered acute and convalescent phases. PBMCs, B-cell-depleted T cells, or T cells were the source of the cDNA or gDNA that made up the material.

Per the original methods: It was from reference gene primer amplification that nucleated cell counts were estimated. Some clones are missing from TCRdb's copy, which holds only in-frame ones; the method was immunoSEQ multiplex PCR. The D gene and trimming were derived from the DNA, and the V and J assignments and clone size from that table. Counted here are about 320,000 clones, about 86% occurring once; the ten biggest clones make up 1.2%. There are 13 residues in the CDR3. Trimming left V 7 bases short and J 2 bases short, with 11 bases between. This TCR came from a woman aged 45 to 65 with acute or convalescent COVID-19. What was sequenced was peripheral blood. This sequence joins TRBV12-3 or TRBV12-4 and TRBJ1-2; D is undetermined. The CDR3 region is CASKRLQNYGYTF. For the CDR3, the DNA is TGTGCCAGCAAGCGGTTACAGAACTATGGCTACACCTTC.